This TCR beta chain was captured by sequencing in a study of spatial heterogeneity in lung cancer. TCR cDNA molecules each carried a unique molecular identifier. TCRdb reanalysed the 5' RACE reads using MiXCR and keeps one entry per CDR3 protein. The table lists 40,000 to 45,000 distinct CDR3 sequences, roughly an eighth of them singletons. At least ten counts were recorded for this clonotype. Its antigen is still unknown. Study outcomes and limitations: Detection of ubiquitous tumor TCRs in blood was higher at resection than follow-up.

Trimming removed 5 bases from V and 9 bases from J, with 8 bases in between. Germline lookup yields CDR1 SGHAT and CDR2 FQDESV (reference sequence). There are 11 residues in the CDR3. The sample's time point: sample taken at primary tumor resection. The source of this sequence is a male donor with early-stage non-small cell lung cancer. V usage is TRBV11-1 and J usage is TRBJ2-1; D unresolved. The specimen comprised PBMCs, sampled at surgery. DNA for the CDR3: TGTGCCAGCAGCACTTACTCTGAGCAGTTCTTC. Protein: CASSTYSEQFF. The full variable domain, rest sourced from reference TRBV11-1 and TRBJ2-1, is EAEVAQSPRYKITEKSQAVAFWCDPISGHATLYWYRQILGQGPELLVQFQDESVVDDSQLPKDRFSAERLKGVDSTLKIQPAELGDSAMYLCASSTYSEQFFGPGTRLTVL.